The rows below give T cell receptor beta chains drawn from one sample of a study of cytomegalovirus exposure and HLA in healthy donors. Repertoires were generated with immunoSEQ multiplex PCR, while TCRdb's copy carries only in-frame clones and drops some. The sample has fewer than 200,000 clones, 75% to 80% seen once; the top ten hold around 0.97%. Sequencing was done on a sample of PBMCs. Receptors were obtained from a woman between 50 and 59 years old in good health and CMV-seropositive. CDR3s include the opening cysteine and the closing phenylalanine or tryptophan.

J | V | CDR3
TRBJ1-5 | TRBV19 | CASSIPYQLRGNQPQHF
TRBJ2-7 | TRBV18 | CASSVTGLGYEQYF
TRBJ1-6 | TRBV27 | CASRRGGASPLHF
TRBJ2-5 | TRBV19 | CASSSRLLYQETQYF
TRBJ2-7 | TRBV6-5 | CASSYSGTGPPEQYF
TRBJ2-7 | TRBV6-6 | CASSYVGGRPSYEQYF
TRBJ2-3 | TRBV28 | CASSRDRGRTDTQYF
TRBJ2-2 | TRBV6-1 | CASSGSTSGVTGELFF
TRBJ1-3 | TRBV28 | CASSPRGNTIYF
TRBJ1-1 | TRBV27 | CASSLGPEAFF
TRBJ2-3 | TRBV9 | CASSVGADTQYF
TRBJ2-7 | TRBV15 | CATGTSRYEQYF
TRBJ2-7 | TRBV2 | CASRRAGYEQYF
TRBJ1-3 | TRBV2 | CASSEAPRSGNTIYF
TRBJ1-3 | TRBV5-1 | CASSRQDSPTSGNTIYF
TRBJ2-7 | TRBV9 | CASSASGEQYF
TRBJ1-6 | TRBV5-1 | CASSSEPWDRGSPLHF
TRBJ2-2 | TRBV2 | CASRDTGQGANTGELFF
TRBJ2-1 | TRBV19 | CASNVDGSYNEQFF
TRBJ2-7 | TRBV2 | CASSESETSLSEQYF
TRBJ1-5 | TRBV28 | CASILGGQPNQPQHF
TRBJ1-1 | TRBV7-9 | CASSYLEAFF
TRBJ2-6 | TRBV12-2 | CASRFFPRGSGANVLTF
TRBJ2-2 | TRBV5-4 | CASSQDRFAGELFF
TRBJ1-3 | TRBV5-6 | CASSLVGAGNTIYF
TRBJ1-6 | TRBV4-3 | CASSHPGGNSPLHF
TRBJ1-1 | TRBV7-8 | CASSLGAGMNTEAFF
TRBJ2-7 | TRBV20-1 | CSASSGGEQYF
TRBJ2-3 | TRBV5-1 | CASSLAGTRQDTQYF
TRBJ2-3 | TRBV5-1 | CASSLSTGGGAADTQYF
TRBJ2-7 | TRBV28 | CASMRLAGAGGYEQYF
TRBJ1-3 | TRBV19 | CASRPLGSSGNTIYF
TRBJ2-1 | TRBV4-3 | CASSQGHTSGGAGEQFF
TRBJ2-1 | TRBV7-8 | CASRSSAGVSYNEQFF
TRBJ2-5 | TRBV5-1 | CASSLPQGETQYF
TRBJ1-2 | TRBV2 | CASSDRDRYNYGYTF
TRBJ2-3 | TRBV6-1 | CASSEVSSARSTDTQYF
TRBJ2-5 | TRBV5-1 | CASSSQGGETQYF
TRBJ1-3 | TRBV16 | CASSQLRLHSETGNTIYF
TRBJ2-1 | TRBV6-5 | CASSPSGGPHNEQFF
TRBJ2-5 | TRBV7-6 | CASSLINQETQYF
TRBJ2-2 | TRBV15 | CATSRERDGELFF
. | TRBV5-4 | CASSLEGTRVYEQYF
TRBJ1-3 | TRBV19 | CASSTPDFSSGNTIYF
TRBJ2-2 | TRBV18 | CASSPLEALLNTGELFF
TRBJ1-5 | TRBV5-6 | CASSLGEQPQHF
. | TRBV29-1 | CSVSTDLGEQYF
TRBJ2-1 | TRBV7-9 | CASSNLAGAFYNEQFF
TRBJ1-1 | TRBV2 | CASSKTRGDTEAFF
TRBJ2-3 | TRBV6-1 | CASSVLAGVDLLTDTQYF
TRBJ2-4 | TRBV13 | CASSSVIRDSPKNIQYF
TRBJ2-1 | TRBV5-1 | CASSLASTGYEQFF
TRBJ2-2 | TRBV9 | CASSYSGGPPGELFF
TRBJ1-1 | TRBV2 | CASRIESNTEAFF